The clone carrying this T cell receptor (beta chain) was detected a few times. Clones were sequenced by immunoSEQ multiplex PCR, and TCRdb holds only the in-frame ones, with some missing. Among 150,000 to 160,000 clones, 75% to 90% were seen once, and the ten largest hold roughly 0.6%. The CDR3 has 13 residues. The J segment lost 7 bases and the V segment lost 10 bases, leaving 8 bases of the junction unmatched. CDR1 and CDR2 from the germline V gene are ENHRY and SYGVKD. The data derive from a study of blood T cell repertoires in COVID-19. Study summary: T cells, B-cell-depleted T cells, or PBMCs provided the cDNA or gDNA that served as material.

The rearrangement joins TRBV10-3 to TRBJ2-7; TRBD1 matches 12 bases. Sequencing was performed on peripheral blood. The source of this sequence is a man aged 55-75 years with acute or convalescent COVID-19. CDR3 coding DNA: TGTGCCACGGGGGGACAGGGGGCGGATGAGCAGTACTTC. Translated: CATGGQGADEQYF.